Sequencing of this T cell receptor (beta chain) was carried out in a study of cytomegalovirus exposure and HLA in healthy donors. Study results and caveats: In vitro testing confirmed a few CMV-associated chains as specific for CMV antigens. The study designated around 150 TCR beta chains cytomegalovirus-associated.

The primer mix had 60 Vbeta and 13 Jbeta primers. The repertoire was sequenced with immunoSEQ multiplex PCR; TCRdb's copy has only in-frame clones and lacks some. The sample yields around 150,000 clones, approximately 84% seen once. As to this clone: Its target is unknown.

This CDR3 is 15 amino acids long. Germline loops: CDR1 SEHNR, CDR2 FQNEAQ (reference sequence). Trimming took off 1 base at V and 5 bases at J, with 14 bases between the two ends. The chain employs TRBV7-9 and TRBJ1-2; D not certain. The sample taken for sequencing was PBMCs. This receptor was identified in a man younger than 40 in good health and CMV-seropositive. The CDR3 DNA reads TGTGCCAGCAGCTTAGATAACATCCCGTGGTATGGCTACACCTTC. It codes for CASSLDNIPWYGYTF.